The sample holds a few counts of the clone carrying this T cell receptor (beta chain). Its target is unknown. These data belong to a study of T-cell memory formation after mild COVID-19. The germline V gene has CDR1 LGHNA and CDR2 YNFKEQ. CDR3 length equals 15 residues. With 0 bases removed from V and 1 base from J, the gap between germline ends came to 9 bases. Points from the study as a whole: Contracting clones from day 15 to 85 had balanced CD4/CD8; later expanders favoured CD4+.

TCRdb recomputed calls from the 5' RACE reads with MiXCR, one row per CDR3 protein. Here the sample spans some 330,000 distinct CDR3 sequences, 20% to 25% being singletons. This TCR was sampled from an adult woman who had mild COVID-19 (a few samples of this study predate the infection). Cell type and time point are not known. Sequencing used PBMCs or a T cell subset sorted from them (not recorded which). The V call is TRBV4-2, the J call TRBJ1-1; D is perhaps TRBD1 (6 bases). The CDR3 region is CASSQDPTGNTEAFF. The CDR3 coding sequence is TGTGCCAGCAGCCAAGATCCGACAGGGAACACTGAAGCTTTCTTT.